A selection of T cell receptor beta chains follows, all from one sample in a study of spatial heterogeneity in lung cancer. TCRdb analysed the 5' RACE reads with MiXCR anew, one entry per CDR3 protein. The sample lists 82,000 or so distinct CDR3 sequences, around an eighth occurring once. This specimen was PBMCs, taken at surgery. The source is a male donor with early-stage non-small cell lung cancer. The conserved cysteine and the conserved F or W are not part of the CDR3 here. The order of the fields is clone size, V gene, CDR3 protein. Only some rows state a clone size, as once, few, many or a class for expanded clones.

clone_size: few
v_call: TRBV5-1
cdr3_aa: ASSQGQGFTDTQY

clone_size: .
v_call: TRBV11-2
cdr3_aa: ASSADRGTDTQY

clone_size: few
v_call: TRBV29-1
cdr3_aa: SATTGSYNEQF

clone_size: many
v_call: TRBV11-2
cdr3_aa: ASSSSGVQPYNEQF

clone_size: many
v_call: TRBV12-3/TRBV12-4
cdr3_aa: ASRDIAYEQF

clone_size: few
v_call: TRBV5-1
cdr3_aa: ASSSDLYEQY

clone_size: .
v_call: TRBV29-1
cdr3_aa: SVIGGSNTGELF

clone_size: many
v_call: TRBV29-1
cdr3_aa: SVEGPGDPYGYT

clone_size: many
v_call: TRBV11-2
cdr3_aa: ASSLADTQY

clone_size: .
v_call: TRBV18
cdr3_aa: ASSPRGQSTDTQY

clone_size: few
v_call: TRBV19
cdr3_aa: ASSWEGNPETQY

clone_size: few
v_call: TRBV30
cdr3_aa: AWSRGSQETQY

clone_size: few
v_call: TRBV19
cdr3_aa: ASARAAQKNNEQF

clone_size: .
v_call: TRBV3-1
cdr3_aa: ASSQTVLSEQY

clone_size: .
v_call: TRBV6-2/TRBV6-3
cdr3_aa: ASSYSVPETQY

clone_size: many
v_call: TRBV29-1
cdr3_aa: SVAGQLNTEAF

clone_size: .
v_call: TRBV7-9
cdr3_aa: ASSLLAAYNEQF

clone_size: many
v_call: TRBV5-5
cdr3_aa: ASSSSGKNIQY

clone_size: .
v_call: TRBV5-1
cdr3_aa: ASSLNGQAANEQF

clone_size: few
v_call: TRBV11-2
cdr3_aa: ASSLFLGTDTQY

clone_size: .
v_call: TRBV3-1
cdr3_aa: ASSQPRSNYGYT

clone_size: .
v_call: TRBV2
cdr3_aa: ASSPGTSGRNEQF

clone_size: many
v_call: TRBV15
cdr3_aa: ATSRVPSGTVADTQY

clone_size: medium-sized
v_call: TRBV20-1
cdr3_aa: SARAQRELNEQF

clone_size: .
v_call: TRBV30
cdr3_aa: ACPRGAGNTGELF

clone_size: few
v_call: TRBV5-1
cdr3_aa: ASSRDRMNTEAF